The present T cell receptor beta chain was sequenced within a study of blood T cell repertoires in COVID-19. TCRdb's table, derived via immunoSEQ multiplex PCR, lists solely in-frame clones and lacks some. The sample carries about 310,000 clones, about 89% recorded once. The CDR3 is 16 amino acids. V shed 5 bases and J shed 2 bases, with 17 bases lying between them. CDR1 and CDR2 (germline): SGHTA, FQGNSA. This TCR was sampled from a woman in her thirties or forties who had recovered from COVID-19. Sequenced input: PBMCs or T cells enriched from blood (not recorded which). This chain links TRBV7-2 with TRBJ2-3, with D possibly TRBD2 on 6 matching bases. The CDR3 coding sequence is TGTGCCAGCAGCCTGACCGGGACTCCAGACACAGATACGCAGTATTTT. Translated: CASSLTGTPDTDTQYF.